This T cell receptor beta chain was sequenced in a study of monozygotic twins with inflammatory bowel disease. TCRdb reanalyzed the 5' RACE reads and collapses them to one entry per CDR3 protein, without DNA. This sample carries approximately 200,000 distinct CDR3 sequences, with around 1.5% going to the ten biggest clones. The CDR3 is made up of 15 amino acids. CDR1 is LGHDT, CDR2 YNNKEL, per germline (reference sequence). Sequencing was carried out using blood. The receptor comes from a human donor with ulcerative colitis or Crohn's disease, or a healthy co-twin of an affected twin (not recorded which). This sequence joins TRBV3-1 and TRBJ2-7; TCRdb's D gene call, TRBD2, goes unchecked for lack of DNA. The CDR3 protein is CASSLRDAGAYEQYF.